The T cell receptor beta chain described here comes from a study of OX40 agonist ivuxolimab in advanced cancers. Study-level background: The costimulatory receptor OX40 (CD134) was targeted by ivuxolimab, a fully human IgG2 agonistic monoclonal antibody. Partial responses occurred in three dose-escalation patients, of whom one had hepatocellular carcinoma and two had cutaneous melanoma. Peripheral TCRbeta sequencing aimed to test whether ivuxolimab altered TCR sequence diversity and caused clonal T-cell expansion. The paper describes the monotherapy dose-escalation part (N ≈ 50 patients) of the phase I trial of ivuxolimab. Intravenous ivuxolimab was administered to patients every 2 weeks at six dose levels: 0.01, 0.1, 0.3, 1.5, 3 and 10 mg/kg. Of the approximately 54 patients in dose escalation, some 20 had hepatocellular carcinoma, about 15 had melanoma, 9 had renal cell carcinoma and 9 had head and neck cancer. In the dose-escalation cohort, 75% to 85% of patients were male, and the mean age was 60 years with a range of roughly 20 to 80. Prior anti-PD-1, anti-PD-L1 or anti-CTLA-4 therapy was permitted, and less than 45% of dose-escalation patients had received checkpoint inhibitors.

The germline V end is reduced by 1 base and the J end by 7 bases; junction bases left unmatched: 5. CDR1 is given as SGHNT and CDR2 as YENEEA, both from the germline V gene. The CDR3 has 16 amino acids, counting the end cysteine and phenylalanine. Left in the record is the CDR3 DNA by itself, 48 bases read in frame from the first base. Genomic DNA was extracted from sorted cells for sequencing of the TCRbeta CDR3 region. The immunoSEQ Assay was used for sequencing of TCRbeta CDR3 regions. Entries here come from immuneACCESS through TCRdb and include only in-frame sequences with V and J called. Some clones fail to appear in such tables; in the studies checked, an unresolved V gene covers under half of the shortfall, and the cause of the remainder is unknown. This sample has 40,000 or so clones in its table, and 88% of those were observed once. The top ten constitute around 12% of the sample. General findings and caveats noted by the study authors: At doses of 0.1 to 3.0 mg/kg, clonal expansion of both CD4+ and CD8+ blood T cells was observed from baseline to week 6. Which antigens the clonally expanded peripheral T cells were specific for was not determined. After ivuxolimab, expanded clones were on average more numerous among CD8+ T cells than among CD4+ T cells. In partial responders in the 0.1-3.0 mg/kg groups, normalized peripheral clonal expansion was found to be among the lowest, especially among CD8+ T cells. Low levels of normalized T-cell clonal expansion were also seen in some patients who did not respond.

The trial excluded patients who had a history of autoimmune disease or who were on systemic immunosuppression. In every dose cohort, peripheral blood was drawn for TCR sequencing at baseline, cycle 4 day 1, and cycle 7 day 1. The samples were drawn from a first-in-human, open-label, multicenter phase I dose-escalation trial of ivuxolimab. Adults with locally advanced or metastatic melanoma, renal cell carcinoma, hepatocellular carcinoma or head and neck squamous cell carcinoma were enrolled in the trial. CD4+ and CD8+ T cells were sorted separately from peripheral blood before TCR sequencing. The sample holds one count of this clone. Its antigen has not been determined. Per-base quality was not reported, and no clone a single base away is much larger than it.

The chain is assembled from TRBV11-3 and TRBJ2-1, and TRBD1 matches 12 of the central bases. The TCR originated in an adult with an advanced solid tumor such as melanoma, head and neck, liver or kidney cancer. The source was CD4+ or CD8+ T cells sorted from blood, collected in a trial of the OX40 agonist ivuxolimab. The CDR3 protein: CASSLAGTGGRNEQFF. The nucleotide sequence is TGTGCCAGCAGCTTAGCCGGGACAGGGGGCCGTAATGAGCAGTTCTTC.